This record concerns one TCR beta chain sequence. The germline V gene has CDR1 MNHNS and CDR2 SASEGT. Trimming removed 6 bases from V and 5 bases from J; junction bases left unmatched: 8. The CDR3 has 14 residues. This sample was included in a study of T-cell memory formation after mild COVID-19. TCRdb re-derived calls from the 5' RACE reads in MiXCR, one entry per CDR3 protein. The sample holds hundreds of thousands of distinct CDR3 sequences, less than 25% seen once. Source material: PBMCs or a T cell subset sorted from them (not recorded which). This sequence originates from an adult woman who had mild COVID-19 (a few samples of this study predate the infection). Cell type and time point are not known. This rearrangement joins TRBV6-1 to TRBJ2-5; 8 bases match TRBD2. Here the CDR3 reads CASSNRGGRETQYF. DNA of the CDR3: TGTGCCAGCAGCAATCGGGGGGGCAGGGAGACCCAGTACTTC.